The clone carrying this TCR beta chain occurred a few times. V shed 3 bases and J shed 1 base, with 9 bases lying between them. This CDR3 comprises 15 residues. The germline gives CDR1 SGHTA, CDR2 FQGNSA. The table came from immunoSEQ multiplex PCR; TCRdb's copy has only in-frame clones and leaves some out. The sample consists of tens of thousands of clones, 70% to 90% of them appearing once. This sample is drawn from a study of OX40 agonist ivuxolimab in advanced cancers. This chain connects TRBV7-2 to TRBJ2-2, with no clear D. Sample: CD4+ or CD8+ T cells sorted from blood, taken in a trial of the OX40 agonist ivuxolimab. The clonotype originates from an adult with an advanced solid tumor such as melanoma, head and neck, liver or kidney cancer. The CDR3 coding sequence is TGTGCCAGCAGCTTGGGCAGGTGGAACACCGGGGAGCTGTTTTTT. Translation gives CASSLGRWNTGELFF.